The entry below gives a single T cell receptor beta chain sequence along with its context. The sample is drawn from a study of T cell responses to AZD1222 COVID-19 vaccine. The assay was immunoSEQ multiplex PCR, and TCRdb's table has in-frame clones only and misses some. In the table there are approximately 200,000 clones, about 89% of which are singletons. V was trimmed by 1 base and J by 6 bases, leaving 4 bases between them. Per germline, CDR1 SGHTA and CDR2 FQGNSA. CDR3 size: 13 residues. The receptor was derived from an adult in good health. The chain uses TRBV7-2 and TRBJ1-6; D unclear. The input for sequencing was peripheral blood, taken on day 0 of MenACWY control vaccination. CDR3 protein: CASSLGINSPLHF. The CDR3, as DNA: TGTGCCAGCAGCTTAGGAATTAATTCACCCCTCCACTTT.